What follows are 10 T cell receptor beta chains derived from one specimen sequenced in a study of blood T cell repertoires in COVID-19. The data were produced by immunoSEQ multiplex PCR, yet TCRdb's version contains in-frame clones alone and is incomplete. Of fewer than 350,000 clones listed, more than 70% were seen once; the top ten hold over 3.5%. Material: peripheral blood. The receptor set was obtained from a woman in her sixties or seventies with COVID-19, enrolled during active disease.

CDR3 residues: CASSLGGRYEQFF. CDR3 nucleotides: TGTGCCAGCAGCTTAGGCGGGAGATATGAGCAGTTCTTC. The chain couples TRBV11-2 to TRBJ2-1; TRBD2 matches at 7 bases. This CDR3 is built from 13 residues. CDR1 SGHAT and CDR2 FQNNGV come from the germline V gene. V shed 1 base, J shed 8 bases, and the junction held 2 bases outside the gene matches.

The DNA for the CDR3 is TGTGCCAGTAGTAGCCCAACGGGACAGGGACACACAGATACGCAGTATTTT. Residues: CASSSPTGQGHTDTQYF. The chain couples TRBV19 to TRBJ2-3, with 9 bases identical to TRBD1. Germline lookup yields CDR1 LNHDA and CDR2 SQIVND (reference sequence). The CDR3 totals 17 residues. J was trimmed by 2 bases and V by 4 bases; bases with no gene match: 10.

The chain recombines TRBV27 with TRBJ1-5, with 7 bases matching TRBD1. CDR3 length: 19 amino acids. Germline lookup yields CDR1 MNHEY and CDR2 SMNVEV (reference sequence). With 3 bases clipped from V and 4 bases from J, the junction kept 18 bases outside the gene matches. The chain's CDR3 is CASSLFGTDLLLGNQPQHF. Written as DNA, the CDR3 is TGTGCCAGCAGTTTGTTCGGGACAGACCTTCTTCTTGGGAATCAGCCCCAGCATTTT.

In this sample, this clone turned up once. The gene calls are TRBV28 and TRBJ2-1; TRBD1 matches 7 bases. CDR3 length equals 16 residues. The junction had 7 bases not matched to a gene; V was cut back by 5 bases and J by 0 bases. Looked up from germline, CDR1 is MDHEN and CDR2 is SYDVKM. In nucleotides, the CDR3 is TGTGCCAGCAGTCCACAAAGACAGGGCTCCTACAATGAGCAGTTCTTC. As protein: CASSPQRQGSYNEQFF.

The rearrangement links TRBV6-6 to TRBJ1-2; 12 bases are a match to TRBD1. CDR3 size: 14 residues. Trimming at V came to 6 bases and at J to 7 bases, leaving 6 bases not matched to a gene. Germline CDR1 MNHNY, CDR2 SVGAGI (reference sequence). In DNA form, the CDR3 reads TGTGCCAGCAGCAAGGGACAGGGGGCGCTTGGCTACACCTTC. It codes for CASSKGQGALGYTF.

The V and J genes are TRBV13 and TRBJ1-5; D possibly corresponds to TRBD1 (6 bases). With 0 bases removed from V and 4 bases from J, the gap between germline ends came to 10 bases. Germline CDR1 and CDR2: PRHDT and FYEKMQ (reference sequence). The CDR3 has 15 amino acids. CDR3 loop: CASSLGGHLNQPQHF. The DNA for the CDR3 is TGTGCCAGCAGCTTAGGGGGACACCTGAATCAGCCCCAGCATTTT.

This sequence joins TRBV7-9 and TRBJ1-2, with 7 positions matching TRBD1. CDR3 length: 15 amino acids. The ends lost 8 bases at V and 2 bases at J; junction bases unmatched: 11. Germline CDR1 SEHNR, CDR2 FQNEAQ (reference sequence). The CDR3 DNA reads TGTGCCAGCGTCCCCGGGACAGAGAGCAACTATGGCTACACCTTC. Encoded protein: CASVPGTESNYGYTF.

The chain is built from TRBV11-3 and TRBJ2-2; TRBD1 matches 7 bases. Germline V lookup: CDR1 SGHNT, CDR2 YENEEA. Losses at the gene ends were 5 bases for V and 7 bases for J; bases not matched to a gene: 13. The CDR3 length is 16 residues. Written as DNA, the CDR3 is TGTGCCAGCAGCAAGACAGGGTTTACTCGGATCGGGGAGCTGTTTTTT. Translating gives CASSKTGFTRIGELFF.

The gene calls are TRBV6-1 and TRBJ2-4, with TRBD2 matching 14 bases. The CDR3 extends over 20 amino acids. Germline CDR1 reads MNHNS; CDR2 reads SASEGT. After removal of 2 bases from V and 3 bases from J, the junction contained 12 bases not matched to a gene. For the CDR3, the DNA is TGTGCCAGCAGTGAACTCCTAAGACTAGCGGGGGGGATGGACAAAAACATTCAGTACTTC. Translated, it gives CASSELLRLAGGMDKNIQYF.

The chain couples TRBV5-1 to TRBJ2-7; 8 positions match TRBD1. The CDR3 sequence is 14 residues long. Germline values: CDR1 SGHRS, CDR2 YFSETQ. V was clipped by 6 bases and J by 1 base; unmatched bases: 6. The CDR3 DNA follows: TGCGCCAGCACCCCCGGGACAGGATCCTACGAGCAGTACTTC. Translating it yields CASTPGTGSYEQYF.